The clone carrying this TCR beta chain was observed a handful of times. Its antigen is not identified. CDR3 size: 14 residues. V lost 2 bases, J lost 2 bases, and 7 bases lay in between. From germline, CDR1 is KGHSH and CDR2 LQKENI. This sample is drawn from a study of cytomegalovirus exposure and HLA in healthy donors. General study points: The likely origin of a cluster of highly shared sequence variants was a sequencing artifact. Later analysis placed DRB1 highest and HLA-C lowest in TCR association rates, which differed by HLA locus. Across all donors, roughly uniform sequencing depth was an assumption of the presence/absence analyses. Reportedly, fewer N-insertions than the roughly 690-donor mean appeared in an Asian-associated ancestry cluster in a later analysis.

Researchers ran the PCR with 60 Vbeta and 13 Jbeta primers. Assay used: immunoSEQ multiplex PCR; TCRdb lists only in-frame clones, some missing. The data contain about 160,000 clones, 60% to 80% of them singletons. The sequenced sample was PBMCs. The clonotype comes from a man aged 25-40 years in good health and CMV-seropositive. J is TRBJ1-5 and V is TRBV18; unclear D gene. CDR3 in DNA: TGTGCCAGCTCACCAACACGTGGCAATCAGCCCCAGCATTTT. Translating gives CASSPTRGNQPQHF.